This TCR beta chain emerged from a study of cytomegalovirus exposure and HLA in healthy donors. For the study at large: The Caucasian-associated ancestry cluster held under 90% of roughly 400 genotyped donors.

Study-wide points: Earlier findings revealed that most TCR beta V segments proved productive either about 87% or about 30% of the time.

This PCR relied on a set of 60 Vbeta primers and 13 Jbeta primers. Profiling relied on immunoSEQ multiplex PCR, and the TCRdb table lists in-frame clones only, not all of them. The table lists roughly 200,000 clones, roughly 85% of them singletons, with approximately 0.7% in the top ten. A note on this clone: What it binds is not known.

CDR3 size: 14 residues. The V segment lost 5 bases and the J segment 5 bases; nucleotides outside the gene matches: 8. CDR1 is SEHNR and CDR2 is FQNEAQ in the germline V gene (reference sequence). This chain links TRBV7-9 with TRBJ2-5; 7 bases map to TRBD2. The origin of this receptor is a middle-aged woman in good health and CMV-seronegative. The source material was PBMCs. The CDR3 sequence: CASSPTGTTETQYF. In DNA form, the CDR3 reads TGTGCCAGCAGCCCTACCGGGACTACGGAGACCCAGTACTTC.